This T cell receptor beta chain is from a study of blood T cell repertoires in COVID-19. Study-wide context: Researchers got acute and convalescent COVID-19 samples from the United States, Italy and Spain.

The protocol was immunoSEQ multiplex PCR, while the TCRdb copy is restricted to in-frame clones and leaves out a portion. The sample yields a few hundred thousand clones, just under 90% seen once. This CDR3 is 12 amino acids long. Trimming cost V 3 bases and J 2 bases, with 5 bases left between them. About this clone itself: The same CDR3 also results from other DNA sequences found in this sample.

Residents of about two dozen US areas, aged roughly 18 to 89 years, made up the participants. Shortly before study entry, within 2 weeks, exposed participants had met a COVID-19 case. The sequenced sample consisted of PBMCs or T cells enriched from blood (not recorded which). This sequence was found in a woman in her forties or fifties who had been exposed to COVID-19. V is TRBV12-3 or TRBV12-4 and J is TRBJ2-7; unclear D gene. The CDR3 nucleotides read TGTGCCAGCAGTTTGGGCACCTACGAGCAGTACTTC. Translating it yields CASSLGTYEQYF.